The 11 T cell receptor beta chains below all came from one sample that was sequenced in a study of monozygotic twins with inflammatory bowel disease. After re-calling the 5' RACE reads, TCRdb lists one entry per CDR3 protein, DNA absent. The sample includes fewer than 400,000 distinct CDR3 sequences. The material sequenced was blood. The receptors were gathered from a human donor with ulcerative colitis or Crohn's disease, or a healthy co-twin of an affected twin (not recorded which).

The V and J genes are TRBV12-3 or TRBV12-4 and TRBJ2-7; TCRdb selects TRBD1, and the lack of DNA leaves this call unchecked. The CDR3 loop spans 15 amino acids. The CDR3 sequence is CASSPPTPPSYEQYF.

The chain has TRBV7-9 and TRBJ2-1; as DNA is missing, the TRBD1 call by TCRdb cannot be tested. The germline CDR1 and CDR2 sequences are SEHNR and FQNEAQ (reference sequence). The CDR3 has 16 residues. CDR3 residues: CASSLARGEDYNEQFF.

The genes are TRBV30 and TRBJ2-1. Germline CDR1 is GTSNPN and CDR2 is SVGIG (reference sequence). CDR3 length: 14 residues. The CDR3: CAWSLRGAYNEQFF.

The CDR3 sequence is CASSLVGATNEKLFF. The gene calls are TRBV5-5 and TRBJ1-4. The CDR3 extends over 15 amino acids. The V gene's germline CDR1 is SGHKS and CDR2 YYEKEE (reference sequence).

This chain connects TRBV5-1 to TRBJ1-1. Germline V gives CDR1 SGHRS, CDR2 YFSETQ. This CDR3 has 15 residues. The CDR3: CASSTTPGGNTEAFF. The whole variable domain, remainder taken from reference TRBV5-1 and TRBJ1-1, is KAGVTQTPRYLIKTRGQQVTLSCSPISGHRSVSWYQQTPGQGLQFLFEYFSETQRNKGNFPGRFSGRQFSNSRSEMNVSTLELGDSALYLCASSTTPGGNTEAFFGQGTRLTVV.

The rearrangement uses TRBV20-1 and TRBJ2-4; the TCRdb D gene call, TRBD2, has no DNA to confirm it. CDR3 length: 16 amino acids. Germline values: CDR1 DFQATT, CDR2 SNEGSKA (reference sequence). CDR3 in amino acids: CSARMAGMRAKNIQYF.

The chain carries TRBV4-3 and TRBJ1-3; TCRdb reports TRBD1, a call that lacks DNA to check it against. Germline V gene data show CDR1 as LGHNA and CDR2 as YSLEER. There are 14 residues in the CDR3. The CDR3 here is CASSQVMGENTIYF.

V is TRBV5-3 and J is TRBJ1-5. TRBV5-3 is an ORF, and what it does is uncertain. The CDR3 is 15 amino acids. The CDR3 is CARSWTRRGHKPQHF.

The genes are TRBV5-1 and TRBJ2-2. The germline gives CDR1 SGHRS, CDR2 YFSETQ. The CDR3 sequence is 14 residues long. This CDR3 reads CASSSTANTGELFF.

This sequence joins TRBV6-1 and TRBJ1-5; TCRdb designates TRBD1, a call that cannot be tested without DNA. The CDR3 consists of 16 residues. Per germline, CDR1 MNHNS and CDR2 SASEGT. The CDR3 protein is CASRAGGTGGNQPQHF.

V and J are TRBV5-6 and TRBJ2-7; TCRdb gives TRBD1 as the D gene, but with no DNA this cannot be confirmed. Germline loops: CDR1 SGHDT, CDR2 YYEEEE. The CDR3 has 13 residues. The CDR3 reads CASDSGTDYEQYF.